The 16 T cell receptor beta chains reported below all come from one sample, sequenced in a study of cytomegalovirus exposure and HLA in healthy donors. 13 Jbeta primers and 60 Vbeta primers were used for the PCR. Here immunoSEQ multiplex PCR was the method, and the copy in TCRdb shows in-frame clones only, minus some. The sample holds roughly 150,000 clones, over 70% seen once. Sequenced input: PBMCs. These TCRs come from a middle-aged woman in good health and CMV-seropositive.

DNA for the CDR3: TGTGCCAGCAGCCCTGGGCCGAATTCACCCCTCCACTTT. It translates to CASSPGPNSPLHF. The chain has TRBV7-9 and TRBJ1-6; no clear D gene. Per the germline V gene, CDR1 is SEHNR and CDR2 is FQNEAQ (reference sequence). The CDR3 runs 13 residues. Trimming stripped 5 bases from V and 7 bases from J, with 9 bases between. The full variable domain, completed using reference TRBV7-9 and TRBJ1-6, is DTGVSQNPRHKITKRGQNVTFRCDPISEHNRLYWYRQTLGQGPEFLTYFQNEAQLEKSRLLSDRFSAERPKGSFSTLEIQRTEQGDSAMYLCASSPGPNSPLHFGNGTRLTVT.

The rearrangement links TRBV4-1 to TRBJ1-2, with 9 bases that match TRBD1. The CDR3 is 16 residues long. The V gene's germline CDR1 is MGHRA and CDR2 YSYEKL. V lost 1 base, J lost 4 bases, and 7 bases stayed unmatched. CDR3 amino acids: CASSQAGQGNFYGYTF. Here the CDR3 DNA reads TGCGCCAGCAGCCAAGCGGGACAGGGAAATTTCTATGGCTACACCTTC.

The rearrangement uses TRBV9 and TRBJ1-2; D call uncertain. CDR1 SGDLS and CDR2 YYNGEE come from the germline V gene. There are 11 residues in the CDR3. The ends were cut back, 4 bases at V and 3 bases at J, with 4 bases in the middle. In DNA, the CDR3 is TGTGCCAGCAGCCGGGACTATGGCTACACCTTC. This sequence encodes CASSRDYGYTF.

This clone was counted between two and nine times. The genes are TRBV9 and TRBJ1-1; tentatively, D is TRBD1 (6 bases). This CDR3 region has 14 residues. Trimming removed 0 bases from V and 5 bases from J, with 11 bases in between. Germline loops: CDR1 SGDLS, CDR2 YYNGEE. This CDR3 is CASSVGGGETEAFF. The CDR3 coding sequence is TGTGCCAGCAGCGTAGGAGGGGGAGAGACTGAAGCTTTCTTT.

CDR3 in DNA: TGTGCCAGCAGCCAGTCCGCAGGACAGGGGGCCTACGAGCAGTACTTC. Its translation: CASSQSAGQGAYEQYF. The chain couples TRBV7-3 to TRBJ2-7; TRBD1 agrees at 10 bases. The J segment lost 2 bases and the V segment lost 5 bases, leaving 9 bases of the junction unmatched. The CDR3 has 16 residues. The V gene's germline CDR1 is SGHTA and CDR2 FQGTGA.

With regard to this clone: Other DNA sequences within the sample encode an identical CDR3. This chain links TRBV19 with TRBJ2-3, with TRBD1 as a possible D gene (6 bases). This CDR3 has 15 residues. The V gene's germline CDR1 is LNHDA and CDR2 SQIVND (reference sequence). Deletions cut 1 base from V and 4 bases from J, with 12 bases between. This CDR3 is CASSIAGAGADTQYF. CDR3 nucleotides: TGTGCCAGTAGTATAGCAGGGGCTGGGGCAGATACGCAGTATTTT.

V gene TRBV6-1 combines with J gene TRBJ1-5; 8 bases agree with TRBD1. V lost 3 bases to trimming and J lost 4 bases; unmatched junction nucleotides: 5. This CDR3 has 15 residues. The V gene's germline CDR1 is MNHNS and CDR2 SASEGT. The CDR3 DNA reads as TGTGCCAGCAGTGATCCACGGACAGGGAATCAGCCCCAGCATTTT. It yields the protein CASSDPRTGNQPQHF.

The rearrangement links TRBV19 to TRBJ1-5; 8 bases are shared with TRBD1. The CDR3 is 13 residues long. Germline V gives CDR1 LNHDA, CDR2 SQIVND (reference sequence). Losses at the gene ends were 3 bases for V and 5 bases for J; bases not matched to a gene: 0. CDR3 DNA: TGTGCCAGTAGTATGACAGGGGATCAGCCCCAGCATTTT. This sequence encodes CASSMTGDQPQHF.

The V gene is TRBV11-2, the J gene TRBJ2-3; 10 bases match TRBD2. The V gene end was trimmed by 5 bases and the J gene end by 2 bases; junction bases not matched to a gene: 10. This CDR3 is built from 17 residues. Germline V gene lookup returns CDR1 SGHAT and CDR2 FQNNGV. CDR3: CASSLPPSGGSTDTQYF. CDR3 DNA: TGTGCCAGCAGCCTGCCACCTAGCGGGGGCTCCACAGATACGCAGTATTTT.

The chain uses TRBV10-2 and TRBJ1-6; D unresolved. The V gene's germline CDR1 is WSHSY and CDR2 SAAADI. This CDR3 contains 13 residues. Trimming pared 0 bases from V and 8 bases from J, leaving 5 bases between. Here the CDR3 reads CASSESRDSPLHF. The CDR3 region has the DNA TGCGCCAGCAGTGAGTCGAGGGATTCACCCCTCCACTTT.

This chain connects TRBV5-1 to TRBJ1-1; possible D gene TRBD1, 5 bases. Germline V gene lookup returns CDR1 SGHRS and CDR2 YFSETQ. Trimming cost V 2 bases and J 4 bases, with 12 bases left between them. This CDR3 has 14 residues. For the CDR3, the DNA is TGCGCCAGCAGCTTCGGACATCGCGGCACTGAAGCTTTCTTT. Translating it yields CASSFGHRGTEAFF.

This rearrangement joins TRBV4-1 to TRBJ1-2, with 7 bases identical to TRBD1. Germline CDR1 reads MGHRA; CDR2 reads YSYEKL. V shed 2 bases and J 4 bases; nucleotides not matched to a gene: 4. This CDR3 is 14 amino acids long. The CDR3: CASSQPGTVYGYTF. CDR3 nucleotide sequence: TGCGCCAGCAGCCAACCCGGGACAGTCTATGGCTACACCTTC.

This chain connects TRBV11-3 to TRBJ2-7; D is perhaps TRBD2 (6 bases). CDR1 and CDR2 (germline): SGHNT, YENEEA. This CDR3 comprises 13 residues. V lost 1 base to trimming and J lost 5 bases, with 9 bases between them. The CDR3 nucleotides are TGTGCCAGCAGCTTAGCGGGGGACGACGAGCAGTACTTC. Its protein is CASSLAGDDEQYF.

The rearrangement uses TRBV10-3 and TRBJ2-1, with TRBD2 matching 12 bases. The CDR3 spans 15 residues. Unmatched junction bases numbered 5, after V lost 5 bases and J lost 6 bases. Germline values: CDR1 ENHRY, CDR2 SYGVKD. CDR3 bases: TGTGCCATCAGTCCTAGCGGGGGGGGAAGCAATGAGCAGTTCTTC. It translates to CAISPSGGGSNEQFF.

J is TRBJ2-5 and V is TRBV28, with 7 nucleotides matching TRBD1. Germline trimming cut 3 bases from V and 5 bases from J; bases unmatched to any gene: 21. CDR3 length: 19 residues. Germline values: CDR1 MDHEN, CDR2 SYDVKM. This CDR3 reads CASSLPLVGQPRKGETQYF. The CDR3, as DNA: TGTGCCAGCAGTTTGCCCTTAGTGGGACAGCCAAGGAAGGGGGAGACCCAGTACTTC. The variable domain in full, with the rest retrieved from reference TRBV28 and TRBJ2-5, is DVKVTQSSRYLVKRTGEKVFLECVQDMDHENMFWYRQDPGLGLRLIYFSYDVKMKEKGDIPEGYSVSREKKERFSLILESASTNQTSMYLCASSLPLVGQPRKGETQYFGPGTRLLVL.

This sequence joins TRBV7-2 and TRBJ1-2; tentatively, D is TRBD1 (5 bases). Deletions cut 5 bases from V and 8 bases from J, with 15 bases between. Germline values: CDR1 SGHTA, CDR2 FQGNSA. The CDR3 is made up of 13 amino acids. In DNA form, the CDR3 reads TGTGCCAGCAGCCCCCAGGGTGGCTCCGGCTACACCTTC. Protein product: CASSPQGGSGYTF.